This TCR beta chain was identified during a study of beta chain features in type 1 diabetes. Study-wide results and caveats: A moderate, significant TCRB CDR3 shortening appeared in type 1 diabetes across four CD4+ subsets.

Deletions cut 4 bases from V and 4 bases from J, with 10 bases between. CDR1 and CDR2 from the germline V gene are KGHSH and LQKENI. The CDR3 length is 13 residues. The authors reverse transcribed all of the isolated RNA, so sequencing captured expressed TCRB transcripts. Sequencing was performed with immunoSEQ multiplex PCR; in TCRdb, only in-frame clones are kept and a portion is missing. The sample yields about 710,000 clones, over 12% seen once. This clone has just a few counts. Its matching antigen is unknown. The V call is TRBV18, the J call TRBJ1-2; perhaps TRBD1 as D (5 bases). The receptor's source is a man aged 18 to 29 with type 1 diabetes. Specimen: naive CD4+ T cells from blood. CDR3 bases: TGTGCCAGCTCACGGGGGGACCTCTATGGCTACACCTTC. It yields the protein CASSRGDLYGYTF.